This passage covers 4 T cell receptor beta chains from one sample sequenced in a study of T cells in women clearing cervical HPV infection. TCRdb's table, derived via immunoSEQ multiplex PCR, lists solely in-frame clones and lacks some. Listed are 20,000 to 30,000 clones; 5.4% falls within the top ten. The sequenced sample consisted of blood buffy coat. These receptor sequences come from a woman aged 18 to 75 with a cervical HPV16 infection that either progressed to CIN3+ or cleared (not recorded which).

Worth noting for this clone: The observed sequence ends 3 residues before the CDR3 terminus, with the missing tail filled in from the germline J gene. The chain combines TRBV20-1 with TRBJ2-1; 8 nucleotides align to TRBD2. CDR1 and CDR2 from the germline V gene are DFQATT and SNEGSKA (reference sequence). V gave up 7 bases and J gave up 4 bases; unmatched junction bases: 15. The CDR3 sequence is 16 residues long. CDR3 bases read: TGCAGTGGGGATTTTAGAGCGGGGGTTCGGTACAATGAG. This sequence encodes CSGDFRAGVRYNE. The full CDR3 is CSGDFRAGVRYNEQFF.

On this clone: The CDR3 end is not reached by the read, which stops 3 residues before it; the germline J gene fills it in. The chain couples TRBV18 to TRBJ1-1; 7 bases are shared with TRBD1. CDR1 and CDR2 (germline): KGHSH, LQKENI. Unmatched junction bases numbered 15, after V lost 5 bases and J lost 0 bases. The CDR3 is 18 amino acids. CDR3 sequence: CASSTTAGQTSMNTEAFF. Partial CDR3 DNA: TGTGCCAGCTCAACGACCGCGGGACAGACATCCATGAACACTGAA. Combining the CDR3 with reference TRBV18 and TRBJ1-1 gives the whole variable domain NAGVMQNPRHLVRRRGQEARLRCSPMKGHSHVYWYRQLPEEGLKFMVYLQKENIIDESGMPKERFSAEFPKEGPSILRIQQVVRGDSAAYFCASSTTAGQTSMNTEAFFGQGTRLTVV.

On this clone itself: Read coverage stops 3 residues before the CDR3 terminus; the germline J gene supplies the remainder. The chain recombines TRBV7-3 with TRBJ1-1; D gene ambiguous. CDR3 length: 13 amino acids. Germline V gene sequence: CDR1 SGHTA, CDR2 FQGTGA. Trimming cost V 0 bases and J 5 bases, with 7 bases left between them. The DNA read from the CDR3 is TGTGCCAGCAGCTTAACGGCGGGGACTGAA. Translation: CASSLTAGTE. The entire CDR3 sequence reads CASSLTAGTEAFF.

With respect to this clone: The read terminates 3 residues before the CDR3 end, so the remaining end is supplied by the germline J gene. The rearrangement uses TRBV5-1 and TRBJ2-3, with D perhaps matching TRBD1 (6 bases). The CDR3 is made up of 16 amino acids. Trimming took off 0 bases at V and 4 bases at J, with 15 bases between the two ends. Germline V gives CDR1 SGHRS, CDR2 YFSETQ. CDR3 bases read: TGCGCCAGCAGCTTGGCAGGGGCACACAGGGCAGATACG. Translated: CASSLAGAHRADT. The full CDR3 reads CASSLAGAHRADTQYF.